The 30 T cell receptor beta chains reported below all come from one sample, sequenced in a study of neurological immune-mediated disorders (dated by TCRdb to the late 2010s). Library construction relied on 5' RACE. The sequencer listed for this sample is Illumina HiSeq 2500. TCRdb reworked the public reads: Q25 trimming with fastp, MiXCR clone assembly, productive beta chains retained. Duplicate CDR3 protein sequences are folded into a single record with the most common DNA and genes. The sample table holds about 33,000 distinct CDR3 sequences, of which about 13% were seen once. Jointly, the top ten make up 2.3% of the sample. Explained via the paper, the time point label denotes: longitudinal time-point 2. Sequencing was carried out using PBMCs. These receptors originate from a woman aged 40 to 50 in good health.

This clonotype was counted ten times or more. This chain connects TRBV6-2 or TRBV6-3 to TRBJ1-5; D gene unclear. Germline-derived CDR1 and CDR2 are MNHEY and SVGEGT. V was pared by 1 base and J by 4 bases, with 2 bases between. This CDR3 has 12 amino acids. The CDR3 coding sequence is TGTGCCAGCAGTTACTGGAATCAGCCCCAGCATTTT. Protein: CASSYWNQPQHF.

The gene calls are TRBV20-1 and TRBJ2-1; 8 bases line up with TRBD1. V trimming: 4 bases; J trimming: 5 bases; junction bases outside the gene matches: 10. This CDR3 has 15 residues. The germline V gene encodes CDR1 DFQATT and CDR2 SNEGSKA (reference sequence). CDR3 residues: CSAKKTGAPHNEQFF. Here the CDR3 DNA reads TGCAGTGCTAAGAAGACAGGGGCACCTCACAATGAGCAGTTCTTC.

This clonotype has at least ten counts. The chain employs TRBV3-1 and TRBJ2-7; D not certain. With 4 bases removed from V and 3 bases from J, the gap between germline ends came to 13 bases. The V gene's germline CDR1 is LGHDT and CDR2 YNNKEL (reference sequence). This CDR3 contains 14 residues. The CDR3 here is CASSLAQTGYEQYF. In nucleotides, the CDR3 is TGTGCCAGCAGCCTGGCACAGACCGGCTACGAGCAGTACTTC.

The V call is TRBV4-2, the J call TRBJ1-1, with D uncertain. Germline loops: CDR1 LGHNA, CDR2 YNFKEQ. The CDR3 length is 14 residues. V lost 4 bases to trimming and J lost 6 bases, with 15 bases between them. CDR3 region: CASSPLPGRAEAFF. The CDR3 nucleotides read TGTGCCAGCAGCCCGCTCCCGGGTCGCGCTGAAGCTTTCTTT.

The table lists this clonotype with many counts. V gene TRBV4-1 combines with J gene TRBJ1-3; 10 bases fit TRBD1. Germline assignment: CDR1 MGHRA and CDR2 YSYEKL. With 3 bases clipped from V and 0 bases from J, the junction kept 8 bases outside the gene matches. This CDR3 is 18 amino acids long. This CDR3 is CASSQHRDRGVSGNTIYF. CDR3 sequence (DNA): TGCGCCAGCAGCCAGCACCGGGACAGGGGTGTCTCTGGAAACACCATATATTTT.

This clonotype is medium-sized (0.01 to 0.1%) by share. The gene calls are TRBV7-2 and TRBJ2-7; 9 nucleotides align to TRBD1. Germline CDR1 is SGHTA and CDR2 is FQGNSA. There are 15 residues in the CDR3. With V trimmed by 5 bases and J by 4 bases, 9 bases remained unmatched. The CDR3 DNA reads TGTGCCAGCAGCGAGAGAGGACAGGGGTATTACGAGCAGTACTTC. Its protein is CASSERGQGYYEQYF.

This clonotype was counted ten times or more. The rearrangement uses TRBV12-3 or TRBV12-4 and TRBJ1-1, with D uncertain. Trimming removed 0 bases from V and 1 base from J, with 6 bases in between. The CDR3 covers 14 residues. Here the CDR3 DNA reads TGTGCCAGCAGTTTAGCGACTCAGAACACTGAAGCTTTCTTT. Its protein is CASSLATQNTEAFF.

This chain connects TRBV6-5 to TRBJ2-5; no reliable D call. Trimming took 6 bases from V and 5 from J, leaving 7 bases between them. This CDR3 has 11 residues. CDR1 is MNHEY, CDR2 SVGAGI, per germline. CDR3 bases: TGTGCCAGCAGCGACGCGGAGACCCAGTACTTC. This translates into CASSDAETQYF.

In its sample, this clonotype was seen many times. The V and J genes are TRBV7-2 and TRBJ1-1, with D unclear. Trimming took off 4 bases at V and 8 bases at J, with 8 bases between the two ends. The CDR3 sequence is 11 residues long. CDR1 is SGHTA and CDR2 is FQGNSA in the germline V gene. This CDR3 is CASSSAVEAFF. The CDR3 DNA is TGTGCCAGCAGCTCGGCAGTCGAAGCTTTCTTT.

This clonotype was picked up many times. V and J are TRBV5-5 and TRBJ1-6; D ambiguous. This CDR3 is built from 14 residues. The germline gives CDR1 SGHKS, CDR2 YYEKEE (reference sequence). Trimming cost V 4 bases and J 12 bases, with 17 bases left between them. The CDR3 DNA is TGTGCCAGCAGCCCTGGCGGGAGTGTTAAACCCCTCCACTTT. Protein: CASSPGGSVKPLHF.

In this sample, this clonotype turned up many times. The chain joins TRBV6-5 to TRBJ2-1; D could derive from TRBD1 or TRBD2 (5 bases each). This CDR3 contains 16 residues. V shed 3 bases and J shed 9 bases, with 21 bases lying between them. CDR1 MNHEY and CDR2 SVGAGI come from the germline V gene. CDR3 amino acids: CASSYGGGGEGTEQFF. The DNA for the CDR3 is TGTGCCAGCAGTTATGGTGGCGGAGGAGAAGGGACTGAGCAGTTCTTC.

This clonotype was picked up many times. The gene calls are TRBV5-1 and TRBJ2-1; D is possibly TRBD2 (6 bases). V lost 5 bases and J 8 bases, leaving 20 bases between the germline ends. The CDR3 extends over 15 amino acids. Per the germline V gene, CDR1 is SGHRS and CDR2 is YFSETQ. CDR3 loop: CASSFQTGAKHEQFF. As DNA, the CDR3 is TGCGCCAGCAGTTTCCAAACGGGAGCCAAGCATGAGCAGTTCTTC. Filled out from reference TRBV5-1 and TRBJ2-1, the complete variable domain reads KAGVTQTPRYLIKTRGQQVTLSCSPISGHRSVSWYQQTPGQGLQFLFEYFSETQRNKGNFPGRFSGRQFSNSRSEMNVSTLELGDSALYLCASSFQTGAKHEQFFGPGTRLTVL.

This clonotype was observed a single time. J is TRBJ2-1 and V is TRBV25-1; 9 bases fit TRBD2. V gave up 3 bases and J gave up 4 bases; unmatched junction bases: 7. Germline V gene sequence: CDR1 MGHDK, CDR2 SYGVNS. This CDR3 has 16 amino acids. The CDR3 sequence: CASSDPREGQYNEQFF. The CDR3 DNA reads as TGTGCCAGCAGTGACCCGCGGGAGGGCCAGTACAATGAGCAGTTCTTC.

This clonotype was seen at least ten times. V usage is TRBV12-3 or TRBV12-4 and J usage is TRBJ1-1; D gene unclear. The CDR3 has 12 amino acids. The ends were cut back, 1 base at V and 5 bases at J, with 5 bases in the middle. The chain's CDR3 is CASSLVTTEAFF. The CDR3 nucleotides read TGTGCCAGCAGTTTAGTGACGACTGAAGCTTTCTTT.

This clonotype was picked up a small number of times. The CDR3 DNA is TGTGCCAGCAGCTTGGCAGTAGAGGATACGCAGTATTTT. This sequence encodes CASSLAVEDTQYF. The chain recombines TRBV5-6 with TRBJ2-3; D gene unclear. V was clipped by 0 bases and J by 6 bases, with 8 bases between them. The CDR3 contains 13 residues. The germline CDR1 and CDR2 sequences are SGHDT and YYEEEE. The full variable domain, in which reference TRBV5-6 and TRBJ2-3 provide the parts outside the CDR3, is DAGVTQSPTHLIKTRGQQVTLRCSPKSGHDTVSWYQQALGQGPQFIFQYYEEEERQRGNFPDRFSGHQFPNYSSELNVNALLLGDSALYLCASSLAVEDTQYFGPGTRLTVL.

In this sample, this clonotype turned up many times. This sequence joins TRBV5-1 and TRBJ2-1; no clear D gene. The CDR3 contains 14 residues. With 5 bases removed from V and 0 bases from J, the gap between germline ends came to 9 bases. Germline CDR1 reads SGHRS; CDR2 reads YFSETQ. The CDR3 here is CASRFEGSYNEQFF. The CDR3 DNA sequence: TGCGCCAGCAGGTTTGAAGGCTCCTACAATGAGCAGTTCTTC. The whole variable domain, filled in from reference TRBV5-1 and TRBJ2-1, reads KAGVTQTPRYLIKTRGQQVTLSCSPISGHRSVSWYQQTPGQGLQFLFEYFSETQRNKGNFPGRFSGRQFSNSRSEMNVSTLELGDSALYLCASRFEGSYNEQFFGPGTRLTVL.

This clonotype was counted many times. This chain uses TRBV5-1 with TRBJ1-6, with TRBD1 matching over 7 bases. The V gene end was trimmed by 4 bases and the J gene end by 6 bases; junction bases not matched to a gene: 4. The V gene's germline CDR1 is SGHRS and CDR2 YFSETQ. The CDR3 extends over 14 amino acids. CDR3 sequence (DNA): TGCGCCAGCAGCCCCGGGACAGCTAATTCACCCCTCCACTTT. Translated, it gives CASSPGTANSPLHF.

Comments on this clonotype: A much larger clonotype is one base distant, so this may be a read error. This rearrangement joins TRBV18 to TRBJ2-7; D is unclear. The V end was cut by 5 bases, the J end by 0 bases, with 2 bases between. Germline V gene lookup returns CDR1 KGHSH and CDR2 LQKENI. This CDR3 has 11 residues. CDR3 DNA sequence: TGTGCCAGCTCAGCCTCCTACGAGCAGTACTTC. Protein: CASSASYEQYF.

This clonotype showed up many times. The chain joins TRBV20-1 to TRBJ2-3, with D perhaps being TRBD1 or TRBD2 (6 bases each). The CDR3 contains 13 residues. CDR1 and CDR2 (germline): DFQATT, SNEGSKA (reference sequence). Deletions cut 2 bases from V and 8 bases from J, with 14 bases between. Written as DNA, the CDR3 is TGCAGTGCTAGACCCCCAGGGGAGGTTACGCAGTATTTT. Translation: CSARPPGEVTQYF.

This clonotype was recorded at least ten times. The V and J genes are TRBV20-1 and TRBJ1-2; D possibly corresponds to TRBD1 (6 bases). Per the germline V gene, CDR1 is DFQATT and CDR2 is SNEGSKA (reference sequence). V lost 6 bases to trimming and J lost 7 bases, with 15 bases between them. CDR3 length: 12 residues. The CDR3 loop is CSAPDSRAGYTF. DNA of the CDR3: TGCAGTGCCCCGGACAGTAGAGCTGGCTACACCTTC.

This clonotype appeared many times. V usage is TRBV9 and J usage is TRBJ2-3; the D gene is possibly TRBD1 (5 bases). This CDR3 spans 14 amino acids. The V gene's germline CDR1 is SGDLS and CDR2 YYNGEE. Trimming removed 5 bases from V and 0 bases from J, with 10 bases in between. For the CDR3, the DNA is TGTGCCAGCAGTAGACAGCTTAGCACAGATACGCAGTATTTT. Translated, it gives CASSRQLSTDTQYF.

This clonotype came up many times. The rearrangement links TRBV20-1 to TRBJ1-2, with TRBD1 matching over 8 bases. The CDR3 sequence is 15 residues long. Trimming at V came to 5 bases and at J to 2 bases, leaving 10 bases not matched to a gene. Germline values: CDR1 DFQATT, CDR2 SNEGSKA (reference sequence). The CDR3, as DNA: TGCAGTGCTCCAGCCATTGGACAGGGAAACTATGGCTACACCTTC. Translation gives CSAPAIGQGNYGYTF.

This clonotype was seen at least ten times. The chain is built from TRBV6-6 and TRBJ2-1, with TRBD2 matching over 11 bases. J was trimmed by 6 bases and V by 4 bases; bases with no gene match: 8. CDR1 is MNHNY, CDR2 SVGAGI, per germline (reference sequence). This CDR3 comprises 16 residues. CDR3 in DNA: TGTGCCAGCAGTTCCACCACGGGACTAGCGGCCAATGAGCAGTTCTTC. Its translation: CASSSTTGLAANEQFF.

This clonotype was seen repeatedly, ten times or more. The J gene is TRBJ2-1, the V gene TRBV24-1; 8 nucleotides agree with TRBD2. This CDR3 is 16 amino acids long. The V and J ends lost 4 bases and 7 bases, in that order; junction bases with no gene match: 11. The germline CDR1 and CDR2 sequences are KGHDR and SFDVKD. CDR3 loop: CATSDTLSGTGNEQFF. CDR3 nucleotide sequence: TGTGCCACCAGTGACACCCTTAGCGGGACGGGGAATGAGCAGTTCTTC.

Only one count was recorded for this clonotype. No conserved phenylalanine or tryptophan is present at the end of the CDR3, so a read error is the likely explanation. The rearrangement joins TRBV10-2 to TRBJ2-3; 10 bases match TRBD2. The germline gives CDR1 WSHSY, CDR2 SAAADI. The CDR3 contains 16 residues. V shed 0 bases, J shed 3 bases, and the junction held 3 bases outside the gene matches. CDR3 nucleotide sequence: TGCGCCAGCAGTGAGTCGTCAGCGGGAGGGACAGATACGCAGTATCTT. It specifies CASSESSAGGTDTQYL.

Ten or more counts support this clonotype. The CDR3: CASSSRDYSNQPQHF. CDR3 in DNA: TGTGCCAGCAGCTCACGAGATTATAGCAATCAGCCCCAGCATTTT. The chain combines TRBV7-2 with TRBJ1-5; D is ambiguous. Trimming removed 4 bases from V and 0 bases from J, with 10 bases in between. This CDR3 has 15 amino acids. CDR1 is SGHTA, CDR2 FQGNSA, per germline.

This clonotype was counted at least ten times. This sequence joins TRBV5-6 and TRBJ2-1, with 9 bases aligning to TRBD1. The length of the CDR3 is 15 residues. Per the germline V gene, CDR1 is SGHDT and CDR2 is YYEEEE. The junction had 10 bases not matched to a gene; V was cut back by 3 bases and J by 9 bases. The CDR3 DNA reads TGTGCCAGCAGCTCGGTTGGGACAGGGTCTTTTGAGCAGTTCTTC. Amino acid sequence: CASSSVGTGSFEQFF. Filled out from reference TRBV5-6 and TRBJ2-1, the complete variable domain reads DAGVTQSPTHLIKTRGQQVTLRCSPKSGHDTVSWYQQALGQGPQFIFQYYEEEERQRGNFPDRFSGHQFPNYSSELNVNALLLGDSALYLCASSSVGTGSFEQFFGPGTRLTVL.

The chain employs TRBV30 and TRBJ1-1; 8 bases are a match to TRBD1. V gave up 2 bases and J gave up 6 bases; unmatched junction bases: 8. The V gene's germline CDR1 is GTSNPN and CDR2 SVGIG (reference sequence). This CDR3 has 14 residues. The DNA for the CDR3 is TGTGCCTGGAGTTCCGGGACAGGCCCACCTGAAGCTTTCTTT. Its protein is CAWSSGTGPPEAFF.

This clonotype was counted ten times or more. The V and J genes are TRBV27 and TRBJ1-5; D remains ambiguous. The germline V gene encodes CDR1 MNHEY and CDR2 SMNVEV (reference sequence). The V gene lost 1 base and the J gene lost 5 bases, with 9 bases spanning the gap. This CDR3 contains 14 residues. The CDR3 region is CASSLWAADQPQHF. The CDR3 nucleotides are TGTGCCAGCAGTTTATGGGCAGCCGATCAGCCCCAGCATTTT.

The sample holds many counts of this clonotype. This chain's CDR3 is CATSVGRQGHEQFF. CDR3 DNA sequence: TGTGCCACCAGTGTAGGAAGGCAGGGGCATGAGCAGTTCTTC. The rearrangement links TRBV24-1 to TRBJ2-1, with D possibly matching TRBD1 (6 bases). Germline loops: CDR1 KGHDR, CDR2 SFDVKD. The CDR3 is 14 amino acids. Trimming cost V 5 bases and J 8 bases, with 15 bases left between them.